One and the same sample provided the 32 T cell receptor beta chains below, sequenced in a study of T cell changes during pregnancy in multiple sclerosis. Using immunoSEQ multiplex PCR, the repertoire was profiled, and TCRdb retains in-frame clones only, with some absent. The table shows over 45,000 clones, with around 90% occurring only once. The sample here was CD4+ T cells from peripheral blood mononuclear cells, taken in the second trimester of pregnancy. Every receptor here comes from a female donor with multiple sclerosis, enrolled in a pregnancy study.

This chain joins TRBV2 and TRBJ2-7; weak D call: TRBD1 (6 bases). Germline V gene sequence: CDR1 SNHLY, CDR2 FYNNEI. CDR3 length: 16 residues. The V gene lost 3 bases and the J gene lost 1 base, with 16 bases spanning the gap. CDR3 region: CASSDSQGPPSYEQYF. The CDR3 DNA follows: TGTGCCAGCAGTGATAGTCAGGGGCCGCCTTCCTACGAGCAGTACTTC.

The rearrangement links TRBV19 to TRBJ1-6; D is unclear. Germline CDR1 LNHDA, CDR2 SQIVND (reference sequence). The ends were cut back, 6 bases at V and 5 bases at J, with 8 bases in the middle. This CDR3 region has 13 residues. CDR3 loop: CASRRVDNSPLHF. DNA of the CDR3: TGTGCCAGTAGACGGGTAGATAATTCACCCCTCCACTTT.

V usage is TRBV7-2 and J usage is TRBJ1-5, with TRBD1 matching 8 bases. The trim removed 3 bases at V and 6 bases at J, leaving 7 bases unmatched. The CDR3 is made up of 15 amino acids. Germline assignment: CDR1 SGHTA and CDR2 FQGNSA. The chain's CDR3 is CASSFGTGSTQPQHF. In DNA form, the CDR3 reads TGTGCCAGCAGCTTTGGGACAGGTTCAACTCAGCCCCAGCATTTT.

The chain carries TRBV7-3 and TRBJ2-1; 13 bases fit TRBD2. The CDR3 sequence is 16 residues long. CDR1 and CDR2 (germline): SGHTA, FQGTGA. The junction had 10 bases not matched to a gene; V was cut back by 4 bases and J by 10 bases. CDR3 amino acids: CASSSTSGGGLEEQFF. For the CDR3, the DNA is TGTGCCAGCAGCTCAACTAGCGGGGGGGGACTGGAGGAGCAGTTCTTC. Together with reference TRBV7-3 and TRBJ2-1, the CDR3 gives the full variable domain: GAGVSQTPSNKVTEKGKYVELRCDPISGHTALYWYRQSLGQGPEFLIYFQGTGAADDSGLPNDRFFAVRPEGSVSTLKIQRTERGDSAVYLCASSSTSGGGLEEQFFGPGTRLTVL.

The chain recombines TRBV28 with TRBJ2-7, with 9 nucleotides matching TRBD1. The CDR3 runs to 14 residues. Germline assignment: CDR1 MDHEN and CDR2 SYDVKM. V trimming: 6 bases; J trimming: 1 base; junction bases outside the gene matches: 4. The CDR3 DNA follows: TGTGCCAGCAGGGGGACAGGGCCATCCTACGAGCAGTACTTC. Protein sequence: CASRGTGPSYEQYF.

The rearrangement joins TRBV5-1 to TRBJ1-5; TRBD1 is a possible D gene (6 bases). V was pared by 5 bases and J by 0 bases, with 15 bases between. CDR1 is SGHRS, CDR2 YFSETQ, per germline. The CDR3 is 16 residues long. CDR3 region: CASRAGGPNSNQPQHF. The CDR3 DNA reads TGCGCCAGCAGGGCGGGGGGGCCTAATAGCAATCAGCCCCAGCATTTT.

The chain links TRBV30 to TRBJ2-7, with D possibly being TRBD2 (5 bases). This CDR3 is built from 18 residues. Trimming stripped 1 base from V and 0 bases from J, with 22 bases between. Germline V lookup: CDR1 GTSNPN, CDR2 SVGIG (reference sequence). The CDR3 here is CAWSGRLVHSRGSYEQYF. In nucleotides, the CDR3 is TGTGCCTGGAGTGGGCGACTCGTACACAGCCGGGGCTCCTACGAGCAGTACTTC.

The chain combines TRBV6-6 with TRBJ1-2; 8 bases are shared with TRBD1. Per germline, CDR1 MNHNY and CDR2 SVGAGI (reference sequence). The CDR3 has 14 amino acids. V lost 6 bases to trimming and J lost 7 bases; unmatched junction nucleotides: 10. Here the CDR3 reads CASRMTGEGVGYTF. The CDR3 DNA follows: TGTGCCAGCAGAATGACAGGGGAAGGGGTTGGCTACACCTTC.

A few counts support this clone. The chain employs TRBV6-5 and TRBJ1-5, with a tentative D call TRBD1 (5 bases). V dropped 4 bases and J dropped 4 bases, with 17 bases sitting between them. CDR1 MNHEY and CDR2 SVGAGI come from the germline V gene. The CDR3 extends over 16 amino acids. CDR3: CASSSGSGRENQPQHF. DNA of the CDR3: TGTGCCAGCAGTTCGGGCTCAGGGCGAGAGAATCAGCCCCAGCATTTT.

The chain carries TRBV18 and TRBJ1-1; 8 bases are shared with TRBD1. The V gene end was trimmed by 5 bases and the J gene end by 10 bases; junction bases not matched to a gene: 24. The CDR3 totals 18 residues. Germline V gene sequence: CDR1 KGHSH, CDR2 LQKENI. As DNA, the CDR3 is TGTGCCAGCTCATCAAAGGACAGGGCAAGGGGGAGTCCCTTCGGAGCTTTCTTT. This codes for CASSSKDRARGSPFGAFF. Combining the CDR3 with reference TRBV18 and TRBJ1-1 gives the whole variable domain NAGVMQNPRHLVRRRGQEARLRCSPMKGHSHVYWYRQLPEEGLKFMVYLQKENIIDESGMPKERFSAEFPKEGPSILRIQQVVRGDSAAYFCASSSKDRARGSPFGAFFGQGTRLTVV.

The J gene is TRBJ2-7, the V gene TRBV6-4; tentatively, D is TRBD2 (6 bases). Trimming took 9 bases from V and 2 from J, leaving 20 bases between them. CDR1 MRHNA and CDR2 SNTAGT come from the germline V gene. This CDR3 is 15 amino acids long. The CDR3 sequence: CARKKTSIGPYEQYF. In nucleotides, the CDR3 is TGTGCCAGAAAGAAGACTAGTATAGGTCCCTACGAGCAGTACTTC.

This rearrangement joins TRBV4-1 to TRBJ2-6, with D possibly matching TRBD2 (6 bases). With 8 bases removed from V and 2 bases from J, the gap between germline ends came to 19 bases. The CDR3 totals 17 residues. CDR1 and CDR2 (germline): MGHRA, YSYEKL. The CDR3 DNA reads as TGCGCCAGCGCCCGGGCGGGGTTAGTTACTGGGGCCAACGTCCTGACTTTC. This translates into CASARAGLVTGANVLTF.

The CDR3 spells CASSWTSGRGYTGELFF. The DNA for the CDR3 is TGTGCCAGCAGCTGGACTAGCGGGAGGGGTTACACCGGGGAGCTGTTTTTT. The chain carries TRBV7-2 and TRBJ2-2, with 15 positions matching TRBD2. In germline, CDR1 is SGHTA, CDR2 FQGNSA. The CDR3 spans 17 residues. V was clipped by 4 bases and J by 3 bases; unmatched bases: 3.

This clone was counted a few times. This CDR3 reads CASSLVDAGLAGNTIYF. CDR3 nucleotide sequence: TGTGCCAGCAGCTTAGTCGACGCTGGGCTGGCTGGAAACACCATATATTTT. This chain links TRBV7-6 with TRBJ1-3, with no clear D. Trimming pared 1 base from V and 2 bases from J, leaving 15 bases between. This CDR3 comprises 17 residues. Germline V gene sequence: CDR1 SGHVS, CDR2 FNYEAQ.

The chain is built from TRBV18 and TRBJ2-1; D ambiguous. CDR1 is KGHSH, CDR2 LQKENI, per germline. Trimming took off 3 bases at V and 0 bases at J, with 15 bases between the two ends. The CDR3 length is 17 residues. DNA of the CDR3: TGTGCCAGCTCACCTCTAGGCGGCAGTGGCTCCTACAATGAGCAGTTCTTC. Translating gives CASSPLGGSGSYNEQFF.

This chain joins TRBV4-1 and TRBJ2-2, with 11 bases aligning to TRBD2. J gave up 1 base and V 1 base, and 5 bases lay outside the gene matches. The CDR3 has 18 residues. Germline V lookup: CDR1 MGHRA, CDR2 YSYEKL. The CDR3 DNA follows: TGCGCCAGCAGCCAAGCAACGGGACTAGCGGAGAACACCGGGGAGCTGTTTTTT. This codes for CASSQATGLAENTGELFF.

The chain couples TRBV1 to TRBJ2-5; the D segment call TRBD2 is taken from the table without a DNA check. TRBV1 is a recognized pseudogene. The CDR3 runs 16 residues. CDR3 loop: CTSTRKPSGRAETQYF. The CDR3 region has the DNA TGCACCAGCACTCGAAAGCCCAGCGGGAGGGCGGAGACCCAGTACTTC.

The rearrangement links TRBV7-3 to TRBJ1-1; TRBD1 agrees at 7 bases. V gave up 1 base and J gave up 0 bases; unmatched junction bases: 8. The CDR3 covers 17 residues. Germline lookup yields CDR1 SGHTA and CDR2 FQGTGA. CDR3 sequence: CASSLRVTGAMNTEAFF. CDR3 in DNA: TGTGCCAGCAGCTTAAGAGTAACAGGGGCTATGAACACTGAAGCTTTCTTT.

The chain couples TRBV4-2 to TRBJ2-3, with TRBD2 identical over 10 bases. V lost 0 bases and J lost 3; bases outside the gene matches: 9. Germline V CDR1 and CDR2: LGHNA, YNFKEQ. The CDR3 consists of 18 residues. CDR3 region: CASSQDGITSGMTDTQYF. The CDR3 region has the DNA TGTGCCAGCAGCCAAGATGGCATTACTAGCGGGATGACAGATACGCAGTATTTT.

Only a few counts were recorded for this clone. The chain combines TRBV6-1 with TRBJ1-1; a weak D match, TRBD1 (5 bases). V was pared by 2 bases and J by 6 bases, with 10 bases between. This CDR3 has 13 amino acids. Germline CDR1 is MNHNS and CDR2 is SASEGT. CDR3 region: CASSEFRGSEAFF. CDR3 bases: TGTGCCAGCAGTGAATTTAGGGGATCTGAAGCTTTCTTT.

This clone occurred a few times. The V and J genes are TRBV15 and TRBJ2-1; 10 bases align to TRBD2. Losses at the gene ends were 5 bases for V and 8 bases for J; bases not matched to a gene: 12. The CDR3 runs 16 residues. Germline CDR1 LNHNV, CDR2 YYDKDF (reference sequence). CDR3 residues: CATSGTSATVGDEQFF. The CDR3 coding sequence is TGTGCCACCAGCGGGACTAGCGCCACCGTTGGGGATGAGCAGTTCTTC.

The chain is built from TRBV14 and TRBJ1-2; TRBD1 aligns across 7 bases. The V segment lost 3 bases and the J segment 1 base; nucleotides outside the gene matches: 5. Germline CDR1 is SGHDN and CDR2 is FVKESK. The length of the CDR3 is 15 residues. This chain's CDR3 is CASSQTGQVNYGYTF. The CDR3 region has the DNA TGTGCCAGCAGCCAGACCGGACAGGTTAACTATGGCTACACCTTC.

The rearrangement joins TRBV7-9 to TRBJ2-7; D perhaps matches TRBD1 (6 bases). The germline V gene has CDR1 SEHNR and CDR2 FQNEAQ (reference sequence). Between the trimmed V and J ends, which lost 5 bases and 0 bases, there was a span of 11 bases. The length of the CDR3 is 14 residues. This CDR3 reads CASSAQGSSYEQYF. The CDR3 bases are TGTGCCAGCAGCGCTCAGGGGAGCTCCTACGAGCAGTACTTC.

V gene TRBV30 combines with J gene TRBJ1-5, with D possibly matching TRBD1 (6 bases). From germline, CDR1 is GTSNPN and CDR2 SVGIG (reference sequence). V was clipped by 4 bases and J by 4 bases, with 17 bases between them. The CDR3 has 15 residues. CDR3 sequence: CAWKKRSGENQPQHF. CDR3 nucleotides: TGTGCCTGGAAGAAAAGATCAGGGGAAAATCAGCCCCAGCATTTT. The variable domain in full, with the rest retrieved from reference TRBV30 and TRBJ1-5, is SQTIHQWPATLVQPVGSPLSLECTVEGTSNPNLYWYRQAAGRGLQLLFYSVGIGQISSEVPQNLSASRPQDRQFILSSKKLLLSDSGFYLCAWKKRSGENQPQHFGDGTRLSIL.

The CDR3 region is CASSLRSTALGNNEQFF. CDR3 nucleotide sequence: TGTGCCAGCAGCTTAAGGTCGACAGCCCTAGGAAACAATGAGCAGTTCTTC. The gene calls are TRBV7-2 and TRBJ2-1, with D possibly matching TRBD1 (5 bases). Germline CDR1 reads SGHTA; CDR2 reads FQGNSA. This CDR3 is built from 17 residues. Deletions cut 2 bases from V and 5 bases from J, with 19 bases between. Full variable domain (rest looked up from reference TRBV7-2 and TRBJ2-1): GAGVSQSPSNKVTEKGKDVELRCDPISGHTALYWYRQSLGQGLEFLIYFQGNSAPDKSGLPSDRFSAERTGGSVSTLTIQRTQQEDSAVYLCASSLRSTALGNNEQFFGPGTRLTVL.

The chain employs TRBV5-1 and TRBJ2-2; 7 nucleotides line up with TRBD1. This CDR3 has 14 residues. Trimming cost V 0 bases and J 7 bases; bases outside gene matches: 3. CDR1 and CDR2 (germline): SGHRS, YFSETQ. DNA for the CDR3: TGCGCCAGCAGCTTGGGGGACAGTGTCGGGGAGCTGTTTTTT. This codes for CASSLGDSVGELFF.

This clone has only one observation. The chain recombines TRBV13 with TRBJ1-2, with D hard to call. This CDR3 is built from 15 residues. V lost 4 bases and J 4 bases, leaving 16 bases between the germline ends. Germline CDR1 reads PRHDT; CDR2 reads FYEKMQ (reference sequence). The CDR3 DNA sequence: TGTGCCAGCAGCTCCAGCCGACGGGAAAGCTATGGCTACACCTTC. Its protein is CASSSSRRESYGYTF.

This clone appeared a single time. The CDR3 here is CASSLVLGGRANEKLFF. CDR3 DNA sequence: TGCGCCAGCAGCTTGGTTCTCGGGGGTAGGGCTAATGAAAAACTGTTTTTT. The V call is TRBV5-1, the J call TRBJ1-4; the D gene is possibly TRBD1 (5 bases). Trimming took off 0 bases at V and 3 bases at J, with 15 bases between the two ends. In germline, CDR1 is SGHRS, CDR2 YFSETQ. The CDR3 spans 17 residues.

The CDR3 is CASSVGLAETGELFF. DNA of the CDR3: TGTGCCAGCAGCGTAGGTCTAGCAGAGACCGGGGAGCTGTTTTTT. The gene calls are TRBV9 and TRBJ2-2, with D maybe TRBD2 (5 bases). The germline V gene encodes CDR1 SGDLS and CDR2 YYNGEE. Trimming shortened V by 0 bases and J by 5 bases, and 11 bases separated the two germline ends. The CDR3 is 15 residues long.

This chain links TRBV19 with TRBJ2-5, with TRBD2 as a possible D gene (6 bases). The germline CDR1 and CDR2 sequences are LNHDA and SQIVND (reference sequence). The CDR3 loop spans 13 amino acids. V dropped 5 bases and J dropped 2 bases, with 9 bases sitting between them. The DNA for the CDR3 is TGTGCCAGTAGTGGGGGACTTCAAGAGACCCAGTACTTC. Translating it yields CASSGGLQETQYF.

The gene calls are TRBV6-4 and TRBJ2-3, with 8 nucleotides matching TRBD2. V lost 0 bases, J lost 3 bases, and 5 bases stayed unmatched. The length of the CDR3 is 16 residues. From germline, CDR1 is MRHNA and CDR2 SNTAGT. The CDR3 nucleotides are TGTGCCAGCAGTGACTCCCCCGGGAGGGGGACAGATACGCAGTATTTT. Protein sequence: CASSDSPGRGTDTQYF.

The CDR3 region is CASSTSGRAAYNEQFF. The CDR3 DNA is TGTGCCAGCAGTACTAGCGGGAGGGCCGCCTACAATGAGCAGTTCTTC. This chain connects TRBV2 to TRBJ2-1; 13 nucleotides match TRBD2. With V trimmed by 5 bases and J by 2 bases, 3 bases remained unmatched. Germline V gives CDR1 SNHLY, CDR2 FYNNEI. CDR3 length: 16 amino acids.